Below are 10 T cell receptor beta chains sequenced from a single sample in a study of regulatory T cells in long-lasting Graves disease. Time point specified: persistent/refractory GD, antithyroid drugs over 5 years with positive TRAb. PBMCs provided the RNA from which the TCR library was made. In building TCR beta libraries, iRepertoire HTBI primers were used together with Arm-PCR of CDR3 regions. From the multiplex PCR reads, TCRdb called clonotypes with MiXCR, one entry per CDR3 protein. The sample has about 450,000 distinct CDR3 sequences; 20% to 25% are singletons. The material sequenced was peripheral blood mononuclear cells (PBMCs), taken when the disease was refractory, from a patient treated with antithyroid drugs. The receptors originated from a female donor with Graves disease.

For this clonotype: The junction departs from the called germline gene at one end, perhaps through a read error. V usage is TRBV2 and J usage is TRBJ2-2; 7 bases are a match to TRBD2. This CDR3 spans 16 amino acids. Per the germline V gene, CDR1 is SNHLY and CDR2 is FYNNEI. The DNA of the CDR3 is TGTGCCAGCAGTGATATGGGCGGGAGTAGTACCGGGGAGCCGTTTTTT. Its translation: CASSDMGGSSTGEPFF.

This clonotype was observed a handful of times. The chain has TRBV5-1 and TRBJ1-2, with 7 nucleotides matching TRBD1. Germline values: CDR1 SGHRS, CDR2 YFSETQ. The CDR3 has 14 residues. With 5 bases clipped from V and 4 bases from J, the junction kept 8 bases outside the gene matches. CDR3: CASSVRAGGYGYTF. In DNA, the CDR3 is TGCGCCAGCAGTGTCCGGGCAGGGGGCTATGGCTACACCTTC.

The genes are TRBV29-1 and TRBJ2-7, with D uncertain. The CDR3 totals 11 residues. Looked up from germline, CDR1 is SQVTM and CDR2 is ANQGSEA. Trimming stripped 7 bases from V and 3 bases from J, with 10 bases between. CDR3 sequence: CSALQRYEQYF. The CDR3 DNA sequence: TGCAGCGCCCTACAGCGCTACGAGCAGTACTTC.

The chain is built from TRBV14 and TRBJ1-4; the D gene is possibly TRBD1 (6 bases). Germline V gene data show CDR1 as SGHDN and CDR2 as FVKESK. This CDR3 comprises 17 residues. V lost 2 bases to trimming and J lost 1 base, with 14 bases between them. The CDR3 spells CASSQFPAGVTNEKLFF. Written as DNA, the CDR3 is TGTGCCAGCAGCCAATTCCCCGCAGGGGTAACTAATGAAAAACTGTTTTTT.

The chain is built from TRBV7-8 and TRBJ2-1, with 9 bases fitting TRBD2. Germline assignment: CDR1 SGHVS and CDR2 FQNEAQ. The V and J ends lost 5 bases and 0 bases, in that order; junction bases with no gene match: 23. The CDR3 contains 22 residues. CDR3 residues: CASSLGTAWGLAGESSYNEQFF. Written as DNA, the CDR3 is TGTGCCAGCAGCCTAGGGACAGCTTGGGGGTTAGCGGGAGAGAGCTCCTACAATGAGCAGTTCTTC.

This clonotype was seen at least ten times. CDR3 loop: CASDAGGSANYGYTF. The CDR3 nucleotides are TGTGCCAGCGACGCAGGGGGGTCAGCTAACTATGGCTACACCTTC. V is TRBV28 and J is TRBJ1-2; TRBD1 aligns across 7 bases. Germline V lookup: CDR1 MDHEN, CDR2 SYDVKM. The CDR3 extends over 15 amino acids. J gave up 0 bases and V 8 bases, and 9 bases lay outside the gene matches.

This clonotype was seen a single time. This chain joins TRBV20-1 and TRBJ2-3, with TRBD2 matching 11 bases. Germline-derived CDR1 and CDR2 are DFQATT and SNEGSKA (reference sequence). V lost 6 bases to trimming and J lost 8 bases; unmatched junction nucleotides: 19. The CDR3 spans 17 residues. The CDR3 here is CSAPTPVSGRARGTQYF. CDR3 sequence (DNA): TGCAGTGCACCCACACCAGTTAGCGGGAGGGCCCGGGGTACGCAGTATTTT.

The chain joins TRBV3-2 to TRBJ1-5; the tabulated D call, TRBD1, remains unverified against the DNA. TRBV3-2 is an annotated pseudogene. This CDR3 spans 17 amino acids. The CDR3 sequence is CASSEDGQGCGNQPQHF. CDR3 in DNA: TGTGCCAGCAGCGAGGATGGACAGGGTTGTGGGAATCAGCCCCAGCATTTT.

V and J are TRBV5-1 and TRBJ1-2, with D perhaps matching TRBD1 (6 bases). This CDR3 is built from 15 residues. V was cut by 0 bases and J by 2 bases, with 11 bases left in between. CDR1 SGHRS and CDR2 YFSETQ come from the germline V gene. The CDR3 DNA reads as TGCGCCAGCAGCTTGGGAGGGGGAGACAACTATGGCTACACCTTC. As protein: CASSLGGGDNYGYTF.

V usage is TRBV30 and J usage is TRBJ1-6; 10 nucleotides match TRBD1. The germline gives CDR1 GTSNPN, CDR2 SVGIG (reference sequence). V trimming: 2 bases; J trimming: 8 bases; junction bases outside the gene matches: 6. The CDR3 has 15 amino acids. In DNA form, the CDR3 reads TGTGCCTGGAGTACTCAAGGGACAGGGGATTCACCCCTCCACTTT. This gives the protein CAWSTQGTGDSPLHF.